The entry below gives a single T cell receptor beta chain sequence along with its context. CDR1 and CDR2 (germline): KGHDR, SFDVKD. V lost 9 bases, J lost 6 bases, and 5 bases stayed unmatched. The CDR3 contains 13 residues. This sample was included in a study of blood T cell repertoires in COVID-19. Looking at the study overall: Samples representing acute and convalescent COVID-19 were sourced from the United States, Italy and Spain. PBMCs, B-cell-depleted T cells, or T cells were the source of the cDNA or gDNA that made up the material.

As originally analysed: Reference gene primers were amplified, and this amplification served to estimate nucleated cell counts. TCRdb keeps only in-frame clones here, not all; method: immunoSEQ multiplex PCR. The D gene and trimming were derived from the DNA, and the V and J assignments and clone size from that table. This table holds some 15,000 clones, 70% to 90% found once. V and J are TRBV24-1 and TRBJ2-1, with 9 bases matching TRBD1. Sequences were obtained from peripheral blood. This receptor was identified in a human donor in a cohort sampled during active COVID-19. DNA of the CDR3: TGTGCCACCGGGACAGGGAGTGGCAATGAGCAGTTCTTC. It specifies CATGTGSGNEQFF.